The 9 T cell receptor beta chains listed next were all sequenced from one sample in a study of T cells in Graves' hyperthyroidism and ophthalmopathy. TCR beta CDR3 region amplification was performed from RNA transcripts. HTBI primers were employed in a first-round RT-PCR of the TCR CDR3. Via MiXCR, TCRdb re-called the multiplex PCR reads, giving one row per CDR3 protein. The table has 450,000 to 700,000 distinct CDR3 sequences, approximately 44% seen once. Source material: peripheral blood or thyroid tissue (not recorded which). All receptors derive from a woman aged 18-35 years with Graves' hyperthyroidism.

Many counts were recorded for this clonotype. The V call is TRBV10-3, the J call TRBJ1-3; a weak D match, TRBD1 (6 bases). V was pared by 3 bases and J by 2 bases, with 11 bases between. The CDR3 is 15 residues long. Germline loops: CDR1 ENHRY, CDR2 SYGVKD. CDR3 nucleotides: TGTGCCATCAGTGACCAGGGGATAACTGGAAACACCATATATTTT. Its protein is CAISDQGITGNTIYF.

V and J are TRBV11-3 and TRBJ1-5, with 8 bases lining up with TRBD1. The germline gives CDR1 SGHNT, CDR2 YENEEA. V lost 6 bases and J lost 11; bases outside the gene matches: 9. The length of the CDR3 is 13 residues. The CDR3 is CASSLDREETQHF. As DNA, the CDR3 is TGTGCCAGCAGTTTGGACAGGGAAGAGACCCAGCATTTT.

At least ten counts were recorded for this clonotype. The rearrangement joins TRBV12-3 or TRBV12-4 to TRBJ2-7; 11 positions match TRBD2. The CDR3 totals 17 residues. The V gene end was trimmed by 2 bases and the J gene end by 2 bases; junction bases not matched to a gene: 8. Written as DNA, the CDR3 is TGTGCCAGCAGTTTATTAGGTGGACTAGCGGGCACCTACGAGCAGTACTTC. Residues: CASSLLGGLAGTYEQYF.

The chain has TRBV7-6 and TRBJ1-3; D unclear. CDR3 length: 12 amino acids. V lost 3 bases, J lost 7 bases, and 7 bases lay in between. Germline assignment: CDR1 SGHVS and CDR2 FNYEAQ. This CDR3 is CASSFSTNTIYF. CDR3 in DNA: TGTGCCAGCAGCTTTTCTACGAACACCATATATTTT.

For this clonotype: Likely a read error: the CDR3 ends without its conserved phenylalanine or tryptophan. This sequence joins TRBV15 and TRBJ1-1; D ambiguous. The CDR3 runs 14 residues. The V gene's germline CDR1 is LNHNV and CDR2 YYDKDF (reference sequence). V lost 3 bases, J lost 4 bases, and 12 bases lay in between. The CDR3 DNA sequence: TGTGCCACCAGCAGCGGGAGGGATATCACTGAAGCTTTCCTT. Its translation is CATSSGRDITEAFL.

This chain links TRBV14 with TRBJ1-1; 8 bases fit TRBD1. V lost 1 base and J lost 11; bases outside the gene matches: 6. The CDR3 is 13 residues long. Germline CDR1 SGHDN, CDR2 FVKESK. The CDR3: CASSQVQGAGAFF. The CDR3 bases are TGTGCCAGCAGCCAAGTCCAGGGGGCGGGGGCTTTCTTT.

This clonotype was counted a few times. J is TRBJ2-7 and V is TRBV18; D not certain. V lost 2 bases to trimming and J lost 2 bases, with 7 bases between them. This CDR3 spans 13 amino acids. The germline CDR1 and CDR2 sequences are KGHSH and LQKENI. CDR3 nucleotides: TGTGCCAGCTCACCATCTGAAACCTACGAGCAGTACTTC. Protein: CASSPSETYEQYF.

The chain has TRBV2 and TRBJ1-4; the match to TRBD1 covers 7 bases. The length of the CDR3 is 15 residues. V shed 5 bases, J shed 10 bases, and the junction held 13 bases outside the gene matches. The V gene's germline CDR1 is SNHLY and CDR2 FYNNEI. In nucleotides, the CDR3 is TGTGCCAGCAGTTACTTGACCGGACAGGATCTAAAACTGTTTTTT. This codes for CASSYLTGQDLKLFF.

This chain links TRBV7-2 with TRBJ2-7; the D is unclear. Germline loops: CDR1 SGHTA, CDR2 FQGNSA. The CDR3 sequence is 13 residues long. Trimming left V 7 bases short and J 3 bases short, with 13 bases between. The CDR3 nucleotides read TGTGCCAGCACTCGCGACCTCCACTACGAGCAGTACTTC. Translation gives CASTRDLHYEQYF.